The source of this T cell receptor beta chain is a study of blood T cell repertoires in COVID-19. Repertoires were generated with immunoSEQ multiplex PCR, while TCRdb's copy carries only in-frame clones and drops some. The sample lists approximately 82,000 clones, around 83% occurring once. The clonotype was recovered from a woman in her fifties or sixties with acute or convalescent COVID-19. Sequenced material: peripheral blood.

The CDR3 spells CASSYGEGTEAFF. In DNA, the CDR3 is TGTGCCAGCAGTTACGGGGAGGGCACTGAAGCTTTCTTT. This sequence joins TRBV6-2 or TRBV6-3 and TRBJ1-1; no clear D. Germline CDR1 reads MNHEY; CDR2 reads SVGEGT. This CDR3 has 13 amino acids. V lost 2 bases, J lost 4 bases, and 8 bases lay in between.